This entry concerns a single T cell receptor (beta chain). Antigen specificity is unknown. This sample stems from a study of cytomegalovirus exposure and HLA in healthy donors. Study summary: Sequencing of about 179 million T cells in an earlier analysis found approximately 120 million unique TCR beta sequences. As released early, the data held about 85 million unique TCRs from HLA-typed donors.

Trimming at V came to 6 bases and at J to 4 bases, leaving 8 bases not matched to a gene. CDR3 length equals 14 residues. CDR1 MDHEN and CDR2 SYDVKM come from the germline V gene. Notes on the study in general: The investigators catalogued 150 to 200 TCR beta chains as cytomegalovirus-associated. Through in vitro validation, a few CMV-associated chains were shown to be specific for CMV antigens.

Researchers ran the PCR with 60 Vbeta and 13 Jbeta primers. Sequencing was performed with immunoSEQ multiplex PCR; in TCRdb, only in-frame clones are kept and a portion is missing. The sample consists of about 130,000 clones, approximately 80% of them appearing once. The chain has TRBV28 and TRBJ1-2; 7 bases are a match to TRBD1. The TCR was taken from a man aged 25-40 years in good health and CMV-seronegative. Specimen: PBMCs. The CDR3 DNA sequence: TGTGCCAGCAGGACAGGGATAGGAGGCTATGGCTACACCTTC. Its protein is CASRTGIGGYGYTF.